These 9 T cell receptor beta chains were sequenced from one sample in a study of identical twins. TCRdb passed the 5' RACE reads through MiXCR, listing each CDR3 protein once. Here the sample spans 600,000 to 800,000 distinct CDR3 sequences, 21% being singletons. The data were also submitted as part of a second study, on T cells expressing NK-cell markers.

Sequenced material: PBMCs. These receptors all come from a woman younger than 35 in good health.

The rearrangement joins TRBV5-1 to TRBJ2-1, with 10 bases identical to TRBD2. Germline CDR1 reads SGHRS; CDR2 reads YFSETQ. The CDR3 sequence is 14 residues long. V lost 6 bases, J lost 4 bases, and 4 bases stayed unmatched. Written as DNA, the CDR3 is TGCGCCAGCACACTAGCGGGGTCATACAATGAGCAGTTCTTC. Residues: CASTLAGSYNEQFF.

This clonotype was seen a handful of times. V gene TRBV5-6 combines with J gene TRBJ2-1, with TRBD2 as a possible D gene (5 bases). This CDR3 has 15 amino acids. Trimming cost V 4 bases and J 8 bases, with 19 bases left between them. Germline V gene lookup returns CDR1 SGHDT and CDR2 YYEEEE. The DNA for the CDR3 is TGTGCCAGCAGCCTCGGACGGGGATCTAAGGATGAGCAGTTCTTC. Translating gives CASSLGRGSKDEQFF. Drawing the rest from reference TRBV5-6 and TRBJ2-1, the complete variable domain is DAGVTQSPTHLIKTRGQQVTLRCSPKSGHDTVSWYQQALGQGPQFIFQYYEEEERQRGNFPDRFSGHQFPNYSSELNVNALLLGDSALYLCASSLGRGSKDEQFFGPGTRLTVL.

Written as DNA, the CDR3 is TGTGCCAGCAGTTACACCTCTTCGACCGGAGGCTACACCTTC. Translation gives CASSYTSSTGGYTF. The gene calls are TRBV2 and TRBJ1-2; no firm D call. V gave up 5 bases and J gave up 8 bases, with 18 bases separating them. The CDR3 runs 14 residues. Germline V lookup: CDR1 SNHLY, CDR2 FYNNEI.

This sequence joins TRBV5-1 and TRBJ2-1; D possibly matches TRBD1 or TRBD2 (5 bases each). The CDR3 sequence is 15 residues long. Germline V CDR1 and CDR2: SGHRS, YFSETQ. The V end lost 0 bases, the J end lost 8 bases, and 15 bases lay between the germline ends. The CDR3 here is CASSLAGVEGHEQFF. The CDR3 DNA reads as TGCGCCAGCAGCTTGGCCGGCGTAGAGGGGCATGAGCAGTTCTTC.

This clonotype showed up just a few times. The rearrangement joins TRBV6-5 to TRBJ2-3; D call uncertain. Looked up from germline, CDR1 is MNHEY and CDR2 is SVGAGI. The V gene lost 0 bases and the J gene lost 0 bases, with 10 bases spanning the gap. The CDR3 runs to 16 residues. DNA of the CDR3: TGTGCCAGCAGTTACTCGTGGCAGAGTAGCACAGATACGCAGTATTTT. Encoded protein: CASSYSWQSSTDTQYF.

This clonotype was observed many times. The gene calls are TRBV7-3 and TRBJ2-1; 9 positions match TRBD2. The CDR3 spans 16 residues. The J segment lost 8 bases and the V segment lost 5 bases, leaving 13 bases of the junction unmatched. Germline V gives CDR1 SGHTA, CDR2 FQGTGA. CDR3 sequence: CASSPPGGGAVDEQFF. The DNA for the CDR3 is TGTGCCAGCAGCCCCCCTGGCGGGGGGGCCGTAGATGAGCAGTTCTTC.

The J gene is TRBJ2-5, the V gene TRBV15; no definite D call. V lost 8 bases and J 1 base, leaving 14 bases between the germline ends. Germline CDR1 and CDR2: LNHNV and YYDKDF (reference sequence). CDR3 length: 14 residues. CDR3 sequence reads: CATSTLTVQETQYF. The CDR3 DNA sequence: TGTGCCACCTCGACTCTCACAGTCCAAGAGACCCAGTACTTC.

V usage is TRBV5-6 and J usage is TRBJ1-3; unclear D gene. Looked up from germline, CDR1 is SGHDT and CDR2 is YYEEEE. The CDR3 has 14 residues. Deletions cut 4 bases from V and 1 base from J, with 9 bases between. As DNA, the CDR3 is TGTGCCAGCAGCCGCCCGGGGTCTGGAAACACCATATATTTT. Translated, it gives CASSRPGSGNTIYF.

The sample holds many counts of this clonotype. The V call is TRBV5-1, the J call TRBJ2-3; 7 positions match TRBD2. The V gene end was trimmed by 4 bases and the J gene end by 7 bases; junction bases not matched to a gene: 9. The CDR3 has 14 amino acids. In germline, CDR1 is SGHRS, CDR2 YFSETQ. The DNA of the CDR3 is TGCGCCAGCAGCCGGGCGGGGGTCCGGAATACGCAGTATTTT. It encodes CASSRAGVRNTQYF.